The source of this T cell receptor beta chain is a study of CD4 T cells in relation to SARS-CoV-2 and coronaviruses. The overall study: PBMCs were cultured with antigen for roughly 9 days before TCR beta sequencing. Patient ages ranged from roughly 21 to 75, median 38.

This clone was recorded a few times. Its antigen is as yet unknown. Germline CDR1 is MNHEY and CDR2 is SMNVEV (reference sequence). The V gene lost 4 bases and the J gene lost 7 bases, with 11 bases spanning the gap. The CDR3 has 14 residues. Sequencing used immunoSEQ multiplex PCR; TCRdb keeps in-frame clones, though not all of them. The data show roughly 38,000 clones, with about 87% seen just once and less than 1.5% held by the top ten. The chain joins TRBV27 to TRBJ1-6; D ambiguous. This sequence originates from an adult with COVID-19. Sequences were obtained from naive CD4+ T cells from PBMCs, cultured in vitro. Subset denoted: naive CD4+ T cells isolated by negative enrichment. CDR3 in amino acids: CASSSRPQNSPLHF. CDR3 DNA sequence: TGTGCCAGCAGTTCCAGGCCCCAGAATTCACCCCTCCACTTT.